This T cell receptor beta chain was identified during a study of siplizumab effects on memory and regulatory T cells. V was shortened by 4 bases and J by 4 bases, with 14 bases between the two germline ends. The CDR3 extends over 14 amino acids. From germline, CDR1 is SGDLS and CDR2 YYNGEE. In the case of this clone: Its target is unknown.

The assay covered about 10^5 TCR templates per sample. Only in-frame clones appear in the TCRdb table, and some are missing; sequencing was by immunoSEQ multiplex PCR. The repertoire holds some 64,000 clones, with 70% to 85% as singletons. Study outcomes and limitations: Reactions containing siplizumab showed mappable alloreactive CD4+ clones averaging about 70% Treg-derived, versus under 30% in controls. Naive T cells looked more diverse than memory cells and looked like major alloresponse contributors.

The chain has TRBV9 and TRBJ1-1, with D hard to call. The clonotype was recovered from a human donor in good health. The sequenced material came from memory CD4+ T cells sorted from blood. This CDR3 reads CASSPRAEGTEAFF. CDR3 bases: TGTGCCAGCAGCCCCCGGGCCGAGGGCACTGAAGCTTTCTTT.